The 5 T cell receptor beta chains below all came from one sample that was sequenced in a study of T cells after yellow fever vaccination. One entry per CDR3 protein results from TCRdb running MiXCR on the 5' RACE reads. This table holds a few hundred thousand distinct CDR3 sequences, roughly 19% found once. The sequenced sample was PBMCs, obtained 15 days after the yellow fever booster vaccination. The receptor set was obtained from a man aged 25 to 40 who received the YFV17D yellow fever vaccine.

The gene calls are TRBV18 and TRBJ2-7; D is unresolved. Germline loops: CDR1 KGHSH, CDR2 LQKENI. With 8 bases removed from V and 6 bases from J, the gap between germline ends came to 32 bases. CDR3 size: 18 residues. The CDR3 here is CASDNNWTVQEPVVEQYF. CDR3 sequence (DNA): TGTGCCAGCGATAATAATTGGACGGTTCAGGAGCCAGTTGTCGAGCAGTACTTC.

This chain uses TRBV18 with TRBJ2-7; the D gene is possibly TRBD2 (5 bases). The CDR3 runs 15 residues. Trimming left V 4 bases short and J 1 base short, with 14 bases between. CDR1 and CDR2 (germline): KGHSH, LQKENI. The CDR3, as DNA: TGTGCCAGCTCACTTACGGGATCGCATTCCTACGAGCAGTACTTC. Protein product: CASSLTGSHSYEQYF. Drawing the rest from reference TRBV18 and TRBJ2-7, the complete variable domain is NAGVMQNPRHLVRRRGQEARLRCSPMKGHSHVYWYRQLPEEGLKFMVYLQKENIIDESGMPKERFSAEFPKEGPSILRIQQVVRGDSAAYFCASSLTGSHSYEQYFGPGTRLTVT.

This clonotype was seen only a few times. This chain links TRBV7-3 with TRBJ2-5, with D unclear. Per the germline V gene, CDR1 is SGHTA and CDR2 is FQGTGA. The CDR3 has 13 amino acids. V was shortened by 2 bases and J by 5 bases, with 9 bases between the two germline ends. This CDR3 reads CASSLWVGETQYF. The DNA for the CDR3 is TGTGCCAGCAGCTTATGGGTCGGGGAGACCCAGTACTTC.

The chain combines TRBV5-1 with TRBJ2-3, with 7 bases fitting TRBD2. J gave up 6 bases and V 2 bases, and 12 bases lay outside the gene matches. This CDR3 has 16 amino acids. Germline assignment: CDR1 SGHRS and CDR2 YFSETQ. In DNA form, the CDR3 reads TGCGCCAGCAGCTTCGGTGGGAGGGCCGAGAGTGATACGCAGTATTTT. It is translated as CASSFGGRAESDTQYF.

The gene calls are TRBV20-1 and TRBJ1-2; weak D call: TRBD1 (5 bases). Between the trimmed V and J ends, which lost 1 base and 8 bases, there was a span of 17 bases. The CDR3 is 14 residues long. In germline, CDR1 is DFQATT, CDR2 SNEGSKA (reference sequence). The chain's CDR3 is CSARAPLSGGGYTF. CDR3 nucleotides: TGCAGTGCTAGAGCCCCATTGAGCGGGGGGGGCTACACCTTC.